This passage covers 10 T cell receptor beta chains from one sample sequenced in a study of blood T cell repertoires in COVID-19. Using immunoSEQ multiplex PCR, the repertoire was profiled, and TCRdb retains in-frame clones only, with some absent. The top ten hold around 10% of the sample, which has 150,000 to 200,000 clones, around nine tenths seen once. The sample consisted of peripheral blood. All receptors derive from a woman in her 70s with COVID-19, enrolled during active disease.

The chain carries TRBV5-4 and TRBJ2-1, with D unclear. The CDR3 is 15 residues long. The V end was cut by 0 bases, the J end by 5 bases, with 12 bases between. Looked up from germline, CDR1 is SGHNT and CDR2 is YYREEE (reference sequence). The CDR3 region has the DNA TGTGCCAGCAGCTTGGCCGGTAGATTAGACAATGAGCAGTTCTTC. It codes for CASSLAGRLDNEQFF.

The chain combines TRBV5-4 with TRBJ2-2; 10 bases match TRBD1. The CDR3 is 16 amino acids. Germline V gives CDR1 SGHNT, CDR2 YYREEE (reference sequence). J was trimmed by 2 bases and V by 3 bases; bases with no gene match: 4. CDR3 sequence: CASSYDRGRNTGELFF. The CDR3 coding sequence is TGTGCCAGCAGCTACGACAGGGGGCGCAACACCGGGGAGCTGTTTTTT.

The V gene is TRBV14, the J gene TRBJ2-2; 8 nucleotides agree with TRBD1. CDR1 and CDR2 (germline): SGHDN, FVKESK. The CDR3 loop spans 17 amino acids. V trimming: 4 bases; J trimming: 6 bases; junction bases outside the gene matches: 13. DNA of the CDR3: TGTGCCAGCAGCCCTAGGAGGGGAGACAGGGGCTCCGGGGAGCTGTTTTTT. Protein product: CASSPRRGDRGSGELFF.

The chain combines TRBV5-4 with TRBJ1-2; weak D call: TRBD1 (6 bases). Germline assignment: CDR1 SGHNT and CDR2 YYREEE (reference sequence). Trimming cost V 0 bases and J 4 bases, with 10 bases left between them. This CDR3 has 14 residues. The CDR3 region is CASSLDQGTYGYTF. The DNA for the CDR3 is TGTGCCAGCAGCTTGGATCAGGGGACCTATGGCTACACCTTC. Full variable domain (missing parts from reference TRBV5-4 and TRBJ1-2): ETGVTQSPTHLIKTRGQQVTLRCSSQSGHNTVSWYQQALGQGPQFIFQYYREEENGRGNFPPRFSGLQFPNYSSELNVNALELDDSALYLCASSLDQGTYGYTFGSGTRLTVV.

The chain couples TRBV3-1 (or the pseudogene TRBV3-2) to TRBJ2-5; 11 bases align to TRBD2. The V segment lost 2 bases and the J segment 7 bases; nucleotides outside the gene matches: 9. This CDR3 region has 16 residues. Per germline, CDR1 LGHDT and CDR2 YNNKEL (reference sequence). For the CDR3, the DNA is TGTGCCAGCAGCCAATCGCTAGCGGGGGGTCTGGGGACCCAGTACTTC. Translated, it gives CASSQSLAGGLGTQYF.

This clone was seen a handful of times. The rearrangement uses TRBV30 and TRBJ1-1; D ambiguous. V was trimmed by 0 bases and J by 11 bases, leaving 10 bases between them. The CDR3 runs 11 residues. The germline V gene encodes CDR1 GTSNPN and CDR2 SVGIG (reference sequence). The CDR3 bases are TGTGCCTGGAGTGTCGTAGTCGTGGCTTTCTTT. Residues: CAWSVVVVAFF. The whole variable domain, remainder taken from reference TRBV30 and TRBJ1-1, is SQTIHQWPATLVQPVGSPLSLECTVEGTSNPNLYWYRQAAGRGLQLLFYSVGIGQISSEVPQNLSASRPQDRQFILSSKKLLLSDSGFYLCAWSVVVVAFFGQGTRLTVV.

This clone was recorded once. The genes are TRBV18 and TRBJ2-1, with 12 bases fitting TRBD1. Germline V gives CDR1 KGHSH, CDR2 LQKENI. The ends lost 3 bases at V and 8 bases at J; junction bases unmatched: 5. The CDR3 length is 15 residues. CDR3 sequence (DNA): TGTGCCAGCTCACCCGGGACAGGGGGCTCCGATGAGCAGTTCTTC. It yields the protein CASSPGTGGSDEQFF.

This clone was seen once. The identical CDR3 is also encoded by other nucleotide sequences in the sample. The chain recombines TRBV28 with TRBJ1-4, with D hard to call. Germline CDR1 and CDR2: MDHEN and SYDVKM. V lost 2 bases to trimming and J lost 8 bases, with 3 bases between them. The CDR3 loop spans 11 amino acids. This CDR3 reads CASSLREKLFF. For the CDR3, the DNA is TGTGCCAGCAGTTTACGGGAAAAACTGTTTTTT.

The chain recombines TRBV6-6 with TRBJ2-2, with D uncertain. The CDR3 runs 16 residues. From germline, CDR1 is MNHNY and CDR2 SVGAGI (reference sequence). V was shortened by 4 bases and J by 3 bases, with 15 bases between the two germline ends. The CDR3 region is CASSWRGPTDTGELFF. DNA of the CDR3: TGTGCCAGCAGTTGGCGCGGTCCGACGGACACCGGGGAGCTGTTTTTT.

The chain combines TRBV28 with TRBJ1-2; 9 nucleotides match TRBD1. The CDR3 length is 16 residues. After removal of 2 bases from V and 8 bases from J, the junction contained 12 bases not matched to a gene. Per the germline V gene, CDR1 is MDHEN and CDR2 is SYDVKM. The CDR3 region is CASSLPRTGAWEGYTF. DNA for the CDR3: TGTGCCAGCAGTTTACCCCGGACAGGGGCTTGGGAGGGCTACACCTTC.